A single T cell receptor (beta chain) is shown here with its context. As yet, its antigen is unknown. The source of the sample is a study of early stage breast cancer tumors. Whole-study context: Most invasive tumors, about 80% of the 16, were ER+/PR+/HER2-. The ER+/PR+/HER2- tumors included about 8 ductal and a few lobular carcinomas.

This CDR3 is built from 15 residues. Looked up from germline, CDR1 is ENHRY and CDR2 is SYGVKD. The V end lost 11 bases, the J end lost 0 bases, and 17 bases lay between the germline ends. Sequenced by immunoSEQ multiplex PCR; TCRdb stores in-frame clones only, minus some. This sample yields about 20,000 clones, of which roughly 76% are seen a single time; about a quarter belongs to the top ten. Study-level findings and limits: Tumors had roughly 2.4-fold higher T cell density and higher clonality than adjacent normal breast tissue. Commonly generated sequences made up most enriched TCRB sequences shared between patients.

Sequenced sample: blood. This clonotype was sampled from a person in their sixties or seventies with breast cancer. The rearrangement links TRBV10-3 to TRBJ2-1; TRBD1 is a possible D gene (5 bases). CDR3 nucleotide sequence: TGTGCCGTCCAGATGGACGACAGCTCCTACAATGAGCAGTTCTTC. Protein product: CAVQMDDSSYNEQFF.